The 19 T cell receptor beta chains in this list originate from one sample, sequenced in a study of shared clonotypes between healthy human individuals. Method: immunoSEQ multiplex PCR; TCRdb's copy keeps in-frame clones and lacks some. The sample records 2 million to 2.5 million clones, about 95% being singletons. Sequenced: naive CD4+ T cells sorted from blood. Sample subset: CD45RA+ positively selected. The receptors derive from a young man in good health.

The CDR3 DNA reads TGCGCCAGCAGTGATTCGGCGGCCCCTAATCAGCCCCAGCATTTT. The encoded protein is CASSDSAAPNQPQHF. The chain combines TRBV10-1 with TRBJ1-5, with D unresolved. Between the trimmed V and J ends, which lost 3 bases and 4 bases, there was a span of 13 bases. Germline V CDR1 and CDR2: WNHNN, SYGVQD (reference sequence). CDR3 length: 15 amino acids.

The CDR3 protein is CASIRRPNYGYTF. The DNA of the CDR3 is TGTGCCAGCATCCGGAGACCTAACTATGGCTACACCTTC. The rearrangement links TRBV2 to TRBJ1-2; no definite D call. The V end lost 7 bases, the J end lost 0 bases, and 9 bases lay between the germline ends. This CDR3 has 13 residues. Germline V CDR1 and CDR2: SNHLY, FYNNEI.

This clone was detected once. The chain carries TRBV18 and TRBJ2-5, with a tentative D call TRBD1 (6 bases). Trimming removed 3 bases at V and 5 bases at J, with 13 bases between. CDR1 and CDR2 (germline): KGHSH, LQKENI. The CDR3 consists of 14 residues. The CDR3 bases are TGTGCCAGCTCACCCACAGGGTCGGAGGAGACCCAGTACTTC. Translated: CASSPTGSEETQYF.

V and J are TRBV7-6 and TRBJ2-7; D is ambiguous. This CDR3 is built from 14 residues. Per the germline V gene, CDR1 is SGHVS and CDR2 is FNYEAQ. V was shortened by 0 bases and J by 5 bases, with 11 bases between the two germline ends. The CDR3 DNA is TGTGCCAGCAGCTTAGCGGAAGCAGGCAACGAGCAGTACTTC. Its translation: CASSLAEAGNEQYF.

J is TRBJ2-3 and V is TRBV7-2, with a tentative D call TRBD1 (5 bases). V dropped 2 bases and J dropped 2 bases, with 11 bases sitting between them. CDR3 size: 15 residues. Germline V gene data show CDR1 as SGHTA and CDR2 as FQGNSA. CDR3 sequence reads: CASSLYRTNTDTQYF. The DNA of the CDR3 is TGTGCCAGCAGCTTATATAGGACAAACACAGATACGCAGTATTTT.

The V gene is TRBV9, the J gene TRBJ2-5, with D hard to call. V was clipped by 3 bases and J by 9 bases, with 12 bases between them. The CDR3 covers 12 residues. The germline V gene has CDR1 SGDLS and CDR2 YYNGEE. CDR3 protein: CASSASDGAQYF. The CDR3 coding sequence is TGTGCCAGCAGCGCCTCTGATGGGGCCCAGTACTTC.

This chain joins TRBV6-1 and TRBJ1-2; 9 bases agree with TRBD1. Germline lookup yields CDR1 MNHNS and CDR2 SASEGT. Trimming cost V 7 bases and J 6 bases; bases outside gene matches: 9. The CDR3 runs to 14 residues. For the CDR3, the DNA is TGTGCCAGCACGTTCCGGGACAGGGTACATGGCTACACCTTC. This gives the protein CASTFRDRVHGYTF.

The V call is TRBV4-1, the J call TRBJ2-6, with D possibly matching TRBD2 (5 bases). The CDR3 totals 17 residues. With 4 bases removed from V and 0 bases from J, the gap between germline ends came to 13 bases. Per germline, CDR1 MGHRA and CDR2 YSYEKL. The chain's CDR3 is CASSRADRVSGANVLTF. CDR3 sequence (DNA): TGCGCCAGCAGCCGAGCGGATAGGGTCTCTGGGGCCAACGTCCTGACTTTC.

The chain couples TRBV25-1 to TRBJ2-2; 7 bases line up with TRBD2. Germline V CDR1 and CDR2: MGHDK, SYGVNS. The V gene end was trimmed by 2 bases and the J gene end by 5 bases; junction bases not matched to a gene: 5. The CDR3 spans 15 residues. In nucleotides, the CDR3 is TGTGCCAGCAGTGAAATCGGGGGAGGGACCGGGGAGCTGTTTTTT. This encodes CASSEIGGGTGELFF. Based on the CDR3 plus reference TRBV25-1 and TRBJ2-2, the full variable domain is EADIYQTPRYLVIGTGKKITLECSQTMGHDKMYWYQQDPGMELHLIHYSYGVNSTEKGDLSSESTVSRIRTEHFPLTLESARPSHTSQYLCASSEIGGGTGELFFGEGSRLTVL.

About this clone itself: Other nucleotide sequences from this sample produce the same CDR3. The chain combines TRBV5-4 with TRBJ2-5, with D possibly being TRBD2 (7 bases). The CDR3 is made up of 14 amino acids. The V and J ends lost 0 bases and 5 bases respectively, with 11 bases between them. The V gene's germline CDR1 is SGHNT and CDR2 YYREEE (reference sequence). CDR3 sequence: CASSLAGGQETQYF. The DNA of the CDR3 is TGTGCCAGCAGCTTGGCCGGGGGGCAGGAGACCCAGTACTTC.

V and J are TRBV5-6 and TRBJ2-3, with TRBD1 matching over 9 bases. Germline V CDR1 and CDR2: SGHDT, YYEEEE. CDR3 length: 15 amino acids. V lost 3 bases, J lost 4 bases, and 6 bases stayed unmatched. CDR3 coding DNA: TGTGCCAGCAGCTCAGGGACAGGGAGGGCAGATACGCAGTATTTT. This translates into CASSSGTGRADTQYF.

This clone was counted a single time. This rearrangement joins TRBV5-1 to TRBJ1-1, with 9 positions matching TRBD1. V gave up 3 bases and J gave up 1 base; unmatched junction bases: 4. The CDR3 spans 15 residues. Looked up from germline, CDR1 is SGHRS and CDR2 is YFSETQ. The DNA of the CDR3 is TGCGCCAGCAGCTGGGGACAGGGATGGAACACTGAAGCTTTCTTT. Protein: CASSWGQGWNTEAFF.

The chain has TRBV6-1 and TRBJ2-3; no reliable D call. This CDR3 is 14 amino acids long. Trimming took off 7 bases at V and 2 bases at J, with 13 bases between the two ends. Germline values: CDR1 MNHNS, CDR2 SASEGT. DNA of the CDR3: TGTGCCAGCAACGTTGACGTTTCCACAGATACGCAGTATTTT. It encodes CASNVDVSTDTQYF.

The J gene is TRBJ1-1, the V gene TRBV7-9; TRBD1 aligns across 9 bases. Trimming took 0 bases from V and 6 from J; bases not matched to a gene: 5. CDR3 length equals 15 residues. The V gene's germline CDR1 is SEHNR and CDR2 FQNEAQ (reference sequence). The CDR3: CASSLAGQGRAEAFF. The CDR3 DNA is TGTGCCAGCAGCTTAGCGGGACAGGGTCGAGCTGAAGCTTTCTTT.

This chain connects TRBV27 to TRBJ1-2; tentative D call: TRBD1 (6 bases). V shed 6 bases and J shed 2 bases, with 16 bases lying between them. The CDR3 runs 15 residues. Germline assignment: CDR1 MNHEY and CDR2 SMNVEV (reference sequence). CDR3 protein: CASRPYPQGNYGYTF. Written as DNA, the CDR3 is TGTGCCAGCAGACCCTACCCACAGGGAAACTATGGCTACACCTTC.

The rearrangement uses TRBV2 and TRBJ1-1; D call uncertain. Germline CDR1 SNHLY, CDR2 FYNNEI. This CDR3 has 13 amino acids. The V end lost 4 bases, the J end lost 5 bases, and 11 bases lay between the germline ends. CDR3 DNA sequence: TGTGCCAGCAGTGTACCTCCGGGGACTGAAGCTTTCTTT. Its protein product is CASSVPPGTEAFF.

The chain carries TRBV6-4 and TRBJ2-7; 8 positions match TRBD2. CDR1 is MRHNA and CDR2 is SNTAGT in the germline V gene. This CDR3 is built from 20 residues. The V and J ends lost 3 bases and 0 bases, in that order; junction bases with no gene match: 19. The CDR3 region has the DNA TGTGCCAGCAGTGATTCCGCTGCGGGAGGAAGCCGTCGGACCTCCTACGAGCAGTACTTC. Its protein is CASSDSAAGGSRRTSYEQYF.

The rearrangement uses TRBV7-2 and TRBJ2-7, with D hard to call. The CDR3 is made up of 13 amino acids. V was cut by 1 base and J by 6 bases, with 10 bases left in between. Germline assignment: CDR1 SGHTA and CDR2 FQGNSA. This CDR3 is CASSLERPGEQYF. The CDR3 region has the DNA TGTGCCAGCAGCTTAGAAAGACCGGGCGAGCAGTACTTC.

Note on this clone: Different DNA sequences within this sample yield the same CDR3. The gene calls are TRBV28 and TRBJ2-7; no clear D gene. The CDR3 has 12 amino acids. V was shortened by 2 bases and J by 2 bases, with 4 bases between the two germline ends. The germline CDR1 and CDR2 sequences are MDHEN and SYDVKM. CDR3 DNA sequence: TGTGCCAGCAGTTTAGGGGCCTACGAGCAGTACTTC. This sequence encodes CASSLGAYEQYF.